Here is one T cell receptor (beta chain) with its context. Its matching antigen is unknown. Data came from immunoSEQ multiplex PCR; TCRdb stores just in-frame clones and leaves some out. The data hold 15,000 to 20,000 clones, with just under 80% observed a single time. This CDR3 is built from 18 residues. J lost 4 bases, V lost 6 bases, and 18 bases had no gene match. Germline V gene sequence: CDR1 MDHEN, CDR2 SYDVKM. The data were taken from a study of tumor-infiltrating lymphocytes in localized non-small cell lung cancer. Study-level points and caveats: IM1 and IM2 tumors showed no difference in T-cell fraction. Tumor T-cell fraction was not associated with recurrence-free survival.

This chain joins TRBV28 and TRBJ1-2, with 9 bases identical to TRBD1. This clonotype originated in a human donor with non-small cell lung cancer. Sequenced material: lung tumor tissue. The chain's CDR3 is CASSPPRTGVFLSYGYTF. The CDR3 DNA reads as TGTGCCAGCAGCCCCCCCCGGACAGGGGTGTTCTTAAGCTATGGCTACACCTTC.